This TCR beta chain was documented in a study of T cells after yellow fever vaccination. Germline V gene lookup returns CDR1 SGHRS and CDR2 YFSETQ. The J segment lost 5 bases and the V segment lost 4 bases, leaving 11 bases of the junction unmatched. CDR3 length: 18 residues. Overall study results and limits: The booster saw the reappearance of most primary-vaccination clones (approximately 97% CD4, 88% CD8).

MiXCR was run by TCRdb on the 5' RACE reads, yielding one entry per CDR3 protein. The profile shows 130,000 or so distinct CDR3 sequences, roughly 15% of them singletons. For this clonotype: The target antigen is unknown.

Material: CD8+ T cells sorted from PBMCs, obtained 5 days after the yellow fever booster vaccination. The genes are TRBV5-1 and TRBJ2-5; 16 bases align to TRBD2. This clonotype originated in a man younger than 35 who received the YFV17D yellow fever vaccine. DNA of the CDR3: TGCGCCAGCAGCATCCCCGGGACTAGCGGGGGGGCCCGGGAGACCCAGTACTTC. This sequence encodes CASSIPGTSGGARETQYF.